This T cell receptor (beta chain) was documented in a study of T cell repertoires in cytomegalovirus infection. In the study overall: It can be stated that public TCR beta signatures indicated CMV infection as well as a matching HLA type. Broader study findings: Clonotype analysis showed dominance of the ex vivo response by HLA-C-restricted CMV-specific TCR beta clonotypes. Cumulative frequency of public TCR beta families picked out carriers of CMV plus the relevant HLA.

Trimming removed 6 bases from V and 10 bases from J, with 24 bases in between. The CDR3 has 15 residues. Germline lookup yields CDR1 SEHNR and CDR2 FQNEAQ (reference sequence). As regards this clonotype: As yet, its antigen is unknown.

TCRdb reprocessed the reads with MiXCR, giving one entry per CDR3 protein. Of fewer than 200,000 distinct CDR3 sequences listed, under 15% were seen once; the top ten hold 27%. The TCR comes from a human donor in good health (CMV status not recorded). Some clones in this sample may be carry-over from other donors' samples. Source material: PBMCs. The chain couples TRBV7-9 to TRBJ1-1, with TRBD1 as a possible D gene (5 bases). The CDR3 sequence is CASSLIRAEPILAFF. For the CDR3, the DNA is TGTGCCAGCAGTCTCATCAGGGCCGAACCGATTTTAGCTTTCTTT.